This T cell receptor (beta chain) appears in the sequencing data of a study of T cell clusters in autoimmune cytopenias. Study-wide results and caveats: Comparing secondary cytopenia with chronic lymphocytic leukemia showed no cluster-lack signature, apparently masked by lymphoma repertoire. TRB repertoire shifts in secondary cytopenia and chronic lymphocytic leukemia mostly reflected lymphoma, not autoimmunity. Healthy donors had approximately 2.9-fold more exclusive TRB clusters than active autoimmune hepatitis patients. The T cell clusters were defined only in silico, without experimental functional validation.

On this clonotype: What it binds is not known.

TRB amplification used 250 ng of peripheral blood genomic DNA. Multiplex touch-down PCR amplified TRB using TRB-A and TRB-B pools in one tube. TCRdb reprocessed the multiplex PCR reads, keeping one entry per CDR3 protein, no DNA. The sample holds 7,700 or so distinct CDR3 sequences. Germline values: CDR1 ENHRY, CDR2 SYGVKD. This CDR3 is built from 16 residues. The sequenced sample consisted of peripheral blood. The rearrangement uses TRBV10-3 and TRBJ2-1; TCRdb gives TRBD2 as the D gene, but with no DNA this cannot be confirmed. The TCR originated in a human donor with an autoimmune cytopenia or autoimmune hepatitis (not recorded which). This CDR3 is CASSRSGTSGYNEQFF.